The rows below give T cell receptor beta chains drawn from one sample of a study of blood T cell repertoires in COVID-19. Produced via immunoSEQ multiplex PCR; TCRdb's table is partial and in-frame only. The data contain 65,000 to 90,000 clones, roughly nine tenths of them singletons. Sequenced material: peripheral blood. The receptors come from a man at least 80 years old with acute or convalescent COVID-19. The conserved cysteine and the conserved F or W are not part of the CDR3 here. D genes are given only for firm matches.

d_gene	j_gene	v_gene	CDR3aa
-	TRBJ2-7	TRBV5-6	ASSLVQY
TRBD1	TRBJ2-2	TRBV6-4	ASSDYGTANTGELF
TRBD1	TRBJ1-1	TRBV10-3	AISEGTANTEAF
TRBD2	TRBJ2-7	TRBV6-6	ASSTRTSGPYEQY
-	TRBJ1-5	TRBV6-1	ASSEKGYSNQPQH
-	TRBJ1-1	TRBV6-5	ASEYSLNTEAF
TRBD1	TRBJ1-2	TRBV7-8	ASSSYGQGNYGYT
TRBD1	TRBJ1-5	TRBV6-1	ASSDTGQGGYQPQH
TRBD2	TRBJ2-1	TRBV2	ASRLAGHSNEQF
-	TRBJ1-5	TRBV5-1	ASSLAGGQPQH
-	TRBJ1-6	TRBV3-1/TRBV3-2	ASSSGTLNSPLH
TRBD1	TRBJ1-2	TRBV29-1	SARQGPGDGYT
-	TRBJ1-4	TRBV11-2	ASSVGVATNEKLF
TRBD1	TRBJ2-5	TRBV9	ASSPGQGKEETQY
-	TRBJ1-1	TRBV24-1	ATSVGGNTEAF
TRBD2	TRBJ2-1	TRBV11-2	ASSLEGSGRALPHNEQF